This entry lists 21 T cell receptor beta chains sequenced from one sample in a study of cytomegalovirus exposure and HLA in healthy donors. The PCR ran on 60 Vbeta and 13 Jbeta primers. Measured with immunoSEQ multiplex PCR; TCRdb has only the in-frame clones, and not every one. The sample consists of tens of thousands of clones, 60% to 70% of them appearing once. The sequencing input was PBMCs. The receptors were gathered from a man younger than 45 in good health and CMV-seropositive.

CDR3 protein: CATSRVSGAGNEQFF. CDR3 sequence (DNA): TGTGCCACCAGCAGAGTCAGCGGGGCCGGAAATGAGCAGTTCTTC. The chain uses TRBV15 and TRBJ2-1; TRBD2 matches 7 bases. The V gene's germline CDR1 is LNHNV and CDR2 YYDKDF (reference sequence). This CDR3 spans 15 amino acids. V shed 1 base and J 7 bases; nucleotides not matched to a gene: 7.

In its sample, this clone is medium-sized (0.01 to 0.1%). The J gene is TRBJ2-2, the V gene TRBV11-2, with 12 bases that match TRBD1. Per the germline V gene, CDR1 is SGHAT and CDR2 is FQNNGV. The V segment lost 4 bases and the J segment 2 bases; nucleotides outside the gene matches: 2. This CDR3 has 16 residues. CDR3 amino acids: CASSSGQGANTGELFF. CDR3 DNA sequence: TGTGCCAGCAGCTCGGGACAGGGGGCTAACACCGGGGAGCTGTTTTTT.

This clone showed up just a few times. This chain joins TRBV6-1 and TRBJ1-2; D ambiguous. Germline lookup yields CDR1 MNHNS and CDR2 SASEGT. The V end lost 0 bases, the J end lost 2 bases, and 19 bases lay between the germline ends. The CDR3 is made up of 18 amino acids. CDR3 sequence: CASSEASGVGSINYGYTF. For the CDR3, the DNA is TGTGCCAGCAGTGAAGCCTCGGGTGTTGGCAGCATCAACTATGGCTACACCTTC.

The chain employs TRBV20-1 and TRBJ2-7; a possible D gene is TRBD1 (5 bases). Trimming stripped 2 bases from V and 4 bases from J, with 6 bases between. This CDR3 comprises 11 residues. Germline V gives CDR1 DFQATT, CDR2 SNEGSKA (reference sequence). The CDR3 nucleotides read TGCAGTGCTAGACAGGGTTACGAGCAGTACTTC. Protein sequence: CSARQGYEQYF.

The chain has TRBV19 and TRBJ1-2; 11 bases line up with TRBD1. Trimming at V came to 10 bases and at J to 4 bases, leaving 11 bases not matched to a gene. The CDR3 runs to 15 residues. Germline values: CDR1 LNHDA, CDR2 SQIVND (reference sequence). Here the CDR3 DNA reads TGTGCCACAAGCCCCGGACAGGGGGCAGTCTATGGCTACACCTTC. Translating gives CATSPGQGAVYGYTF.

This clone has just a few counts. The chain links TRBV11-2 to TRBJ2-7; 7 nucleotides agree with TRBD1. The CDR3 is 15 amino acids. Germline V lookup: CDR1 SGHAT, CDR2 FQNNGV. Unmatched junction bases numbered 11, after V lost 3 bases and J lost 6 bases. CDR3 nucleotide sequence: TGTGCCAGCAGCTTTAACAGGGGTACCATACCCGAGCAGTACTTC. It encodes CASSFNRGTIPEQYF.

The genes are TRBV29-1 and TRBJ1-3; a weak D match, TRBD1 (6 bases). The ends were cut back, 3 bases at V and 4 bases at J, with 13 bases in the middle. Germline V CDR1 and CDR2: SQVTM, ANQGSEA. This CDR3 is built from 14 residues. CDR3 nucleotides: TGCAGCGTTGACCACAGGGTGTCAGGAAACACCATATATTTT. As protein: CSVDHRVSGNTIYF. Based on the CDR3 plus reference TRBV29-1 and TRBJ1-3, the full variable domain is SAVISQKPSRDICQRGTSLTIQCQVDSQVTMMFWYRQQPGQSLTLIATANQGSEATYESGFVIDKFPISRPNLTFSTLTVSNMSPEDSSIYLCSVDHRVSGNTIYFGEGSWLTVV.

The rearrangement uses TRBV14 and TRBJ2-3; D perhaps matches TRBD2 (5 bases). V was trimmed by 1 base and J by 1 base, leaving 6 bases between them. Per the germline V gene, CDR1 is SGHDN and CDR2 is FVKESK. CDR3 length: 14 amino acids. Here the CDR3 DNA reads TGTGCCAGCAGCCAAGGTAGCGGCACAGATACGCAGTATTTT. The encoded protein is CASSQGSGTDTQYF.

This clone was seen only a few times. The same CDR3 arises from other DNA sequences in this sample as well. The V call is TRBV6-5, the J call TRBJ1-2; 7 bases are shared with TRBD1. CDR1 and CDR2 from the germline V gene are MNHEY and SVGAGI. Losses at the gene ends were 4 bases for V and 8 bases for J; bases not matched to a gene: 16. The CDR3 length is 16 residues. The CDR3 sequence is CASSSHQDRVEKGYTF. For the CDR3, the DNA is TGTGCCAGCAGTTCCCACCAAGACAGGGTAGAAAAGGGCTACACCTTC.

The gene calls are TRBV10-3 and TRBJ2-3; 10 nucleotides align to TRBD2. The CDR3 loop spans 18 amino acids. V shed 0 bases, J shed 4 bases, and the junction held 10 bases outside the gene matches. CDR1 is ENHRY, CDR2 SYGVKD, per germline. The CDR3 DNA follows: TGTGCCATCAGTGAGTCTTATTCTAGCGGGAGTATGGCAGATACGCAGTATTTT. It yields the protein CAISESYSSGSMADTQYF.

The table lists this clone with a count of one. V usage is TRBV11-3 and J usage is TRBJ2-5; TRBD1 agrees at 7 bases. This CDR3 is 14 amino acids long. Trimming removed 6 bases from V and 2 bases from J; junction bases left unmatched: 6. Germline-derived CDR1 and CDR2 are SGHNT and YENEEA. CDR3 sequence (DNA): TGTGCCAGCAGTTCTCGGGACAGTCAAGAGACCCAGTACTTC. This codes for CASSSRDSQETQYF.

This clone came up once. The V call is TRBV23-1, the J call TRBJ1-1; D is possibly TRBD1 (5 bases). TRBV23-1 is designated an ORF whose function remains uncertain. V dropped 0 bases and J dropped 1 base, with 15 bases sitting between them. The CDR3 is 17 amino acids. The CDR3 loop reads CASSQSYGGRTNTEAFF. DNA for the CDR3: TGCGCCAGCAGTCAATCATACGGGGGGAGGACGAACACTGAAGCTTTCTTT.

J is TRBJ2-7 and V is TRBV4-1; D is perhaps TRBD2 (6 bases). The CDR3 spans 14 residues. CDR1 and CDR2 (germline): MGHRA, YSYEKL. The V and J ends lost 3 bases and 10 bases respectively, with 19 bases between them. The CDR3 spells CASSHPLTGEGQYF. In DNA, the CDR3 is TGCGCCAGCAGCCACCCATTAACGGGGGAAGGCCAGTACTTC.

This clone was observed a few times. This chain uses TRBV5-6 with TRBJ2-1; TRBD1 matches at 7 bases. Germline CDR1 reads SGHDT; CDR2 reads YYEEEE. The CDR3 sequence is 13 residues long. Trimming removed 4 bases from V and 8 bases from J; junction bases left unmatched: 6. CDR3 sequence: CASSPTGADEQFF. The CDR3, as DNA: TGTGCCAGCAGCCCAACAGGGGCCGATGAGCAGTTCTTC.

This chain connects TRBV2 to TRBJ2-2; TRBD1 aligns across 8 bases. The V gene's germline CDR1 is SNHLY and CDR2 FYNNEI. J gave up 3 bases and V 6 bases, and 6 bases lay outside the gene matches. This CDR3 is 15 amino acids long. CDR3 in amino acids: CASRDRVGDTGELFF. For the CDR3, the DNA is TGTGCCAGCAGGGACAGGGTAGGGGACACCGGGGAGCTGTTTTTT.

The chain uses TRBV16 and TRBJ1-1, with D possibly matching TRBD1 (6 bases). Germline lookup yields CDR1 KGHSY and CDR2 FQNENV. The CDR3 contains 14 residues. The V gene lost 2 bases and the J gene lost 1 base, with 8 bases spanning the gap. CDR3 coding DNA: TGTGCCAGCAGCCAAGACAGGAGGAACACTGAAGCTTTCTTT. The encoded protein is CASSQDRRNTEAFF. The variable domain in full, completed from reference TRBV16 and TRBJ1-1, reads GEEVAQTPKHLVRGEGQKAKLYCAPIKGHSYVFWYQQVLKNEFKFLISFQNENVFDETGMPKERFSAKCLPNSPCSLEIQATKLEDSAVYFCASSQDRRNTEAFFGQGTRLTVV.

In this sample, this clone turned up a few times. Here the CDR3 reads CAWSVRQGGEKLFF. CDR3 in DNA: TGTGCCTGGAGTGTGAGACAGGGGGGCGAAAAACTGTTTTTT. The chain joins TRBV30 to TRBJ1-4; the match to TRBD1 covers 9 bases. V dropped 0 bases and J dropped 8; count of bases not matched to a gene: 4. Germline-derived CDR1 and CDR2 are GTSNPN and SVGIG (reference sequence). The CDR3 runs to 14 residues.

The rearrangement uses TRBV27 and TRBJ2-3; 10 bases match TRBD2. CDR1 and CDR2 from the germline V gene are MNHEY and SMNVEV (reference sequence). There are 20 residues in the CDR3. V shed 5 bases and J 1 base; nucleotides not matched to a gene: 18. For the CDR3, the DNA is TGTGCCAGCAGTGATAACCAACCCCCTGGACTAGCGGCCGGCACAGATACGCAGTATTTT. This encodes CASSDNQPPGLAAGTDTQYF.

The chain carries TRBV11-1 and TRBJ2-7, with a tentative D call TRBD2 (6 bases). Germline assignment: CDR1 SGHAT and CDR2 FQDESV (reference sequence). The CDR3 totals 13 residues. V lost 4 bases and J 5 bases, leaving 12 bases between the germline ends. CDR3 DNA: TGTGCCAGCAGCTCCAGGGAGGTGGACGAGCAGTACTTC. This codes for CASSSREVDEQYF. Full variable domain (outside the CDR3, taken from reference TRBV11-1 and TRBJ2-7): EAEVAQSPRYKITEKSQAVAFWCDPISGHATLYWYRQILGQGPELLVQFQDESVVDDSQLPKDRFSAERLKGVDSTLKIQPAELGDSAMYLCASSSREVDEQYFGPGTRLTVT.

The chain couples TRBV7-8 to TRBJ2-1; 11 bases line up with TRBD2. Trimming removed 4 bases from V and 5 bases from J; junction bases left unmatched: 7. The germline CDR1 and CDR2 sequences are SGHVS and FQNEAQ. This CDR3 is 16 amino acids long. The CDR3 DNA is TGTGCCAGCAGCTCGCTACTAGCGGGAGTGGACAATGAGCAGTTCTTC. Its translation is CASSSLLAGVDNEQFF.

The chain joins TRBV5-4 to TRBJ1-1; 7 positions agree with TRBD1. The CDR3 is 13 amino acids. Germline CDR1 SGHNT, CDR2 YYREEE (reference sequence). The V gene end was trimmed by 3 bases and the J gene end by 8 bases; junction bases not matched to a gene: 7. The CDR3 sequence: CASSSRTGGEAFF. Written as DNA, the CDR3 is TGTGCCAGCAGCTCGCGGACAGGCGGCGAAGCTTTCTTT.